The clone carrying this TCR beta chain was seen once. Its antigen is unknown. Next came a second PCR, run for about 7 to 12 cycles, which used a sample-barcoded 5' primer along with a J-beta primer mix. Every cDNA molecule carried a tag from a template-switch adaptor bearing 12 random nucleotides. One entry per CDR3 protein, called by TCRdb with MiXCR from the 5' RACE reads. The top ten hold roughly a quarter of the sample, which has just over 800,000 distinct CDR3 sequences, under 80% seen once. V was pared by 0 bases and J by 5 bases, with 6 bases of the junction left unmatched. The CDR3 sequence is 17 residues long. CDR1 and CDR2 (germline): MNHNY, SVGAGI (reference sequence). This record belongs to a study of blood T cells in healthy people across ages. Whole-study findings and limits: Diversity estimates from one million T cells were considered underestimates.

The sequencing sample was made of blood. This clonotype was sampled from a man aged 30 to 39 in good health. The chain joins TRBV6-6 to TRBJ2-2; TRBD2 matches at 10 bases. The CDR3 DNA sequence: TGTGCCAGCAGTTACTCGAACTTAGCGGGGGGAACCGGGGAGCTGTTTTTT. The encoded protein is CASSYSNLAGGTGELFF.